This TCR beta chain was captured in a study of Graves' ophthalmopathy and Graves' hyperthyroidism. Study-level findings and limits: Forecasting of ophthalmopathy progression by the model achieved 70.59% sensitivity and 72.22% specificity.

Researchers took RNA transcripts and amplified TCR beta CDR3 regions from them. The first-round RT-PCR employed HTBI primers together with the Qiagen OneStep RT-PCR kit. A multiplex PCR was then performed as the second round. TCRdb reanalysed the multiplex PCR reads using MiXCR and keeps one entry per CDR3 protein. The profile shows some 150,000 distinct CDR3 sequences, just under 40% of them singletons. At least ten counts were recorded for this clonotype. Its antigen is unidentified. This CDR3 has 14 residues. V gave up 3 bases and J gave up 3 bases, with 12 bases separating them. The germline V gene has CDR1 SGDLS and CDR2 YYNGEE.

The V and J genes are TRBV9 and TRBJ1-1, with D possibly being TRBD1 (5 bases). The material sequenced was peripheral blood. The sequence was collected from a man between 25 and 39 years old with Graves' ophthalmopathy. The CDR3 sequence: CASSAGPGDTEAFF. CDR3 nucleotides: TGTGCCAGCAGCGCCGGACCGGGGGACACTGAAGCTTTCTTT.